Included here is one T cell receptor beta chain sequence, with context. Its antigen is still unknown. The sequenced template was cDNA made from the entire isolated RNA. Clones were sequenced by immunoSEQ multiplex PCR, and TCRdb holds only the in-frame ones, with some missing. The profile shows around 250,000 clones, around 14% of them singletons. The entry originates in a study of beta chain features in type 1 diabetes. Overall study findings and caveats: Type 1 diabetes patients showed a moderate but significant shortening of TCRB CDR3s in all four CD4+ subsets.

There are 13 residues in the CDR3. The V gene's germline CDR1 is SGHNT and CDR2 YENEEA. J lost 4 bases, V lost 5 bases, and 3 bases had no gene match. The source of this sequence is a man in his thirties or forties with type 1 diabetes. The rearrangement uses TRBV11-3 and TRBJ1-1; 8 nucleotides align to TRBD1. Sequencing was carried out using naive CD4+ T cells from blood. CDR3 residues: CASSPTGGTEAFF. The CDR3 DNA sequence: TGTGCCAGCAGCCCTACAGGGGGCACTGAAGCTTTCTTT.